This T cell receptor beta chain was sequenced in a study of blood T cell repertoires in COVID-19. Looking at the study overall: Sites across the United States, Italy and Spain contributed samples from acute and convalescent COVID-19. T cells, B-cell-depleted T cells, or PBMCs supplied cDNA or gDNA.

Per the authors' pipeline: Nucleated cell number was recorded as an estimate derived from reference gene primer amplification. Some clones are missing from TCRdb's copy, which holds only in-frame ones; the method was immunoSEQ multiplex PCR. That table is the source of V, J and clone size, and D and trimming were worked out from the DNA. The sample carries under 300,000 clones, around 89% recorded once. The sequenced material came from peripheral blood. The receptor's source is a woman in her thirties or forties with acute or convalescent COVID-19.

The CDR3 loop is CASSLPPGTSGVGGYNEQFF. The CDR3 nucleotides are TGTGCCAGCAGCCTACCCCCTGGGACTAGCGGGGTCGGGGGCTACAATGAGCAGTTCTTC. The chain has TRBV5-4 and TRBJ2-1, with 13 bases fitting TRBD2. Germline CDR1 SGHNT, CDR2 YYREEE (reference sequence). The CDR3 is 20 residues long. Trimming cost V 4 bases and J 3 bases; bases outside gene matches: 16.